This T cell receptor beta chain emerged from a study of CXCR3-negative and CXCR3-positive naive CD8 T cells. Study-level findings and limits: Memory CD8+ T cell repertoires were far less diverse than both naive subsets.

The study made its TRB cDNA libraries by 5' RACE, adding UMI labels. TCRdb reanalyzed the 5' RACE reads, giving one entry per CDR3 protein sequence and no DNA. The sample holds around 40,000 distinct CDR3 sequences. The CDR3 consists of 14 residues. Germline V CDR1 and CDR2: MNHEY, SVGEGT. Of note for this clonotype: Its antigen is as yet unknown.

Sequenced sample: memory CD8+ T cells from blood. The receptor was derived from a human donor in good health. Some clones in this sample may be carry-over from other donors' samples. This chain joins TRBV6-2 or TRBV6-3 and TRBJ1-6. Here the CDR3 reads CASSYEGPYSPLHF.